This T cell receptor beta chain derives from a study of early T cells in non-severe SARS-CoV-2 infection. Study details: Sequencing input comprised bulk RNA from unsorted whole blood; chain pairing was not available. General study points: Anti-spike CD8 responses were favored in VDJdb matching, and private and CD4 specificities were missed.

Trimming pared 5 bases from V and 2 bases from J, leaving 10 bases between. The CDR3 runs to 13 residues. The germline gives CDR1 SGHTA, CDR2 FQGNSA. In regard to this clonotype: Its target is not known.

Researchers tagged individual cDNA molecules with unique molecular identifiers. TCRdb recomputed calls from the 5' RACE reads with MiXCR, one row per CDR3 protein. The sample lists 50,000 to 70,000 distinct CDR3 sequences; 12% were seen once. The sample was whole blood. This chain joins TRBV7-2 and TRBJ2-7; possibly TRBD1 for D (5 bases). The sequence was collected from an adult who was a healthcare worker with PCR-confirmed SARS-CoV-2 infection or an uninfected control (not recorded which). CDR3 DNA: TGTGCCAGCAGCCCAGGGCCACCCTACGAGCAGTACTTC. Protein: CASSPGPPYEQYF.